Listed below are T cell receptor beta chains from one sample, sequenced in a study of T cells in Graves' hyperthyroidism and ophthalmopathy. TCRdb processed the multiplex PCR reads anew with MiXCR; each CDR3 protein has one entry. This table holds about 59,000 distinct CDR3 sequences, about 50% found once. The sample comprised blood. The receptor set was obtained from a woman aged 60 to 75 with Graves' ophthalmopathy. The CDR3 runs from the conserved cysteine through the conserved F or W. Fields, in order: V gene, J gene, CDR3 protein.

V gene: TRBV7-9; J gene: TRBJ2-2; CDR3 protein: CASSPGSGELFF
V gene: TRBV12-3/TRBV12-4; J gene: TRBJ1-5; CDR3 protein: CASSFLPASGQPRHF
V gene: TRBV12-3/TRBV12-4; J gene: TRBJ2-1; CDR3 protein: CASSLVSYEIETQFF
V gene: TRBV4-1; J gene: TRBJ2-5; CDR3 protein: CASSHRPVTQETQYF
V gene: TRBV24-1; J gene: TRBJ2-1; CDR3 protein: CAGSQAPGQGFNEQFF
V gene: TRBV9; J gene: TRBJ2-7; CDR3 protein: CASSVGDEQYF
V gene: TRBV15; J gene: TRBJ1-4; CDR3 protein: CATRRALGQGGVEKLFF
V gene: TRBV5-1; J gene: TRBJ2-1; CDR3 protein: CASSLAAGQGYNEQFF
V gene: TRBV6-2/TRBV6-3; J gene: TRBJ2-7; CDR3 protein: CASSYAGTYEQYF
V gene: TRBV20-1; J gene: TRBJ1-4; CDR3 protein: CSARGGGQDYEDEKLFF
V gene: TRBV9; J gene: TRBJ2-1; CDR3 protein: CASSAGLQRYNEQFF
V gene: TRBV2; J gene: TRBJ2-7; CDR3 protein: CASSENSGPYEQYF
V gene: TRBV20-1; J gene: TRBJ2-4; CDR3 protein: CSVVESTLARNIQYF
V gene: TRBV12-5; J gene: TRBJ1-5; CDR3 protein: CASALNYQPQHF
V gene: TRBV10-1; J gene: TRBJ2-1; CDR3 protein: CASSGGTSGSNEQFF
V gene: TRBV28; J gene: TRBJ2-1; CDR3 protein: CASSKSVGYNEQFF
V gene: TRBV5-6; J gene: TRBJ2-3; CDR3 protein: CASGQPGQASTDTQYF
V gene: TRBV20-1; J gene: TRBJ2-3; CDR3 protein: CSASEADSGIGGASTDTQYF
V gene: TRBV11-3; J gene: TRBJ1-5; CDR3 protein: CASSPTPGGFNQPQHF
V gene: TRBV7-8; J gene: TRBJ2-5; CDR3 protein: CASSQTRDSWPYPQETQYF
V gene: TRBV7-9; J gene: TRBJ1-1; CDR3 protein: CASSPRLQSMNTEAFF
V gene: TRBV7-9; J gene: TRBJ2-7; CDR3 protein: CASSLYPGTGGDEQYF
V gene: TRBV19; J gene: TRBJ1-6; CDR3 protein: CASSIRENSPLHF
V gene: TRBV15; J gene: TRBJ2-1; CDR3 protein: CATSHGGARGYNEQFF
V gene: TRBV3-1; J gene: TRBJ1-1; CDR3 protein: CASSQDRVLEAFF
V gene: TRBV12-3/TRBV12-4; J gene: TRBJ1-5; CDR3 protein: CASSLVTGGIGDQPQHF
V gene: TRBV20-1; J gene: TRBJ2-7; CDR3 protein: CSARVGQGFNEQYF
V gene: TRBV5-1; J gene: TRBJ1-2; CDR3 protein: CASSLGTGADGYTF
V gene: TRBV20-1; J gene: TRBJ1-5; CDR3 protein: CSASWRREDNQPQHF
V gene: TRBV29-1; J gene: TRBJ2-5; CDR3 protein: CSVDSDRQETQYF
V gene: TRBV20-1; J gene: TRBJ1-1; CDR3 protein: CSASNPNQNTEAFF
V gene: TRBV7-9; J gene: TRBJ2-3; CDR3 protein: CASSPTDTQYF
V gene: TRBV18; J gene: TRBJ2-7; CDR3 protein: CASSPRTPTTGQPSYEQYF
V gene: TRBV12-3/TRBV12-4; J gene: TRBJ1-1; CDR3 protein: CASSFAQGVNTEAFF
V gene: TRBV5-1; J gene: TRBJ1-2; CDR3 protein: CASSPAAQDYGYTF
V gene: TRBV5-5; J gene: TRBJ2-3; CDR3 protein: CASSLRLAGGPADTQYF
V gene: TRBV19; J gene: TRBJ2-2; CDR3 protein: CASIQGTGSTGELFF
V gene: TRBV19; J gene: TRBJ2-2; CDR3 protein: CASSIALAGGNTGELFF
V gene: TRBV9; J gene: TRBJ1-4; CDR3 protein: CASSMTGVVSEKLFF
V gene: TRBV12-3/TRBV12-4; J gene: TRBJ2-1; CDR3 protein: CASSFGLDSEQFF
V gene: TRBV5-1; J gene: TRBJ1-2; CDR3 protein: CASSFRGLSYGYTF
V gene: TRBV20-1; J gene: TRBJ1-6; CDR3 protein: CSANQREGRNSPLHF